Presented here are 29 T cell receptor beta chains from one specimen sequenced in a study of shared clonotypes between healthy human individuals. The assay was immunoSEQ multiplex PCR, and TCRdb's table has in-frame clones only and misses some. Among about 2.3 million clones listed, 85% to 95% were seen once. What was sequenced was naive CD4+ T cells from PBMCs. Subset given: CD45RA+ positively selected. The receptors originated from a man aged 18 to 30 in good health. Some clones in this sample may be carry-over from other donors' samples.

Concerning this clone: The same CDR3 arises from other DNA sequences in this sample as well. V is TRBV9 and J is TRBJ2-7, with 10 positions matching TRBD2. V lost 4 bases, J lost 3 bases, and 7 bases stayed unmatched. The germline V gene encodes CDR1 SGDLS and CDR2 YYNGEE. The length of the CDR3 is 15 residues. The DNA of the CDR3 is TGTGCCAGCAGCTCTTCCGGGACTAGCGACTACGAGCAGTACTTC. Amino acids: CASSSSGTSDYEQYF.

In its sample, this clone was seen a few times. The chain employs TRBV19 and TRBJ1-3, with TRBD1 matching over 9 bases. The V and J ends lost 5 bases and 4 bases, in that order; junction bases with no gene match: 6. The CDR3 spans 15 residues. Germline V CDR1 and CDR2: LNHDA, SQIVND (reference sequence). In DNA form, the CDR3 reads TGTGCCAGTAGTCCGACTGGGACAGGGGGAAACACCATATATTTT. Translating gives CASSPTGTGGNTIYF.

The rearrangement joins TRBV7-9 to TRBJ2-5; no clear D gene. This CDR3 is built from 15 residues. The germline V gene encodes CDR1 SEHNR and CDR2 FQNEAQ (reference sequence). Trimming cost V 1 base and J 5 bases, with 14 bases left between them. The CDR3 protein is CASSLGIAGFETQYF. CDR3 DNA: TGTGCCAGCAGCTTAGGTATAGCAGGTTTCGAGACCCAGTACTTC.

Note on this clone: Other nucleotide sequences from this sample produce the same CDR3. Here the CDR3 reads CASSLDRVQPQHF. CDR3 bases: TGTGCCAGCAGCTTGGACAGGGTTCAGCCCCAGCATTTT. The rearrangement joins TRBV7-2 to TRBJ1-5; 8 nucleotides align to TRBD1. Losses at the gene ends were 3 bases for V and 6 bases for J; bases not matched to a gene: 1. The germline V gene has CDR1 SGHTA and CDR2 FQGNSA. This CDR3 contains 13 residues.

This rearrangement joins TRBV19 to TRBJ2-1; D is possibly TRBD1 or TRBD2 (5 bases each). V was cut by 8 bases and J by 9 bases, with 14 bases left in between. The CDR3 covers 12 residues. The germline gives CDR1 LNHDA, CDR2 SQIVND (reference sequence). The CDR3 DNA is TGTGCCAGTTCTCGGGGCGCGGGTGAGCAGTTCTTC. This codes for CASSRGAGEQFF.

As concerns this clone: The sample carries other DNA sequences with the same CDR3. The rearrangement uses TRBV18 and TRBJ2-3; D unresolved. The V gene lost 0 bases and the J gene lost 0 bases, with 4 bases spanning the gap. Germline loops: CDR1 KGHSH, CDR2 LQKENI. The CDR3 is 14 residues long. CDR3 loop: CASSPPGSTDTQYF. CDR3 nucleotide sequence: TGTGCCAGCTCACCACCAGGGAGCACAGATACGCAGTATTTT.

The chain carries TRBV5-1 and TRBJ1-2; the match to TRBD1 covers 7 bases. CDR3 length equals 13 residues. Germline V CDR1 and CDR2: SGHRS, YFSETQ. Trimming removed 4 bases from V and 7 bases from J; junction bases left unmatched: 7. The CDR3 is CASSLETGAGYTF. The CDR3 bases are TGCGCCAGCAGCCTAGAAACAGGGGCTGGCTACACCTTC.

This clone was detected a few times. The rearrangement links TRBV7-9 to TRBJ1-1; no firm D call. Deletions cut 2 bases from V and 2 bases from J, with 3 bases between. The germline V gene encodes CDR1 SEHNR and CDR2 FQNEAQ (reference sequence). This CDR3 spans 12 amino acids. CDR3 amino acids: CASSLHNTEAFF. For the CDR3, the DNA is TGTGCCAGCAGCTTACACAACACTGAAGCTTTCTTT.

As concerns this clone: The sample contains more than one DNA sequence encoding this CDR3. The chain combines TRBV5-4 with TRBJ2-5, with D perhaps TRBD1 or TRBD2 (5 bases each). The CDR3 covers 14 residues. Germline lookup yields CDR1 SGHNT and CDR2 YYREEE (reference sequence). Trimming cost V 2 bases and J 1 base, with 9 bases left between them. The DNA for the CDR3 is TGTGCCAGCAGCTTAGTTGGGGGCCAAGAGACCCAGTACTTC. Its protein is CASSLVGGQETQYF.

This clone was detected only once. The chain uses TRBV7-6 and TRBJ2-7; 7 positions match TRBD1. The CDR3 is 14 residues long. Germline CDR1 is SGHVS and CDR2 is FNYEAQ. V was pared by 1 base and J by 0 bases, with 0 bases of the junction left unmatched. CDR3 nucleotides: TGTGCCAGCAGCTTAGGGGACAGCTCCTACGAGCAGTACTTC. It yields the protein CASSLGDSSYEQYF.

This chain uses TRBV12-5 with TRBJ2-1, with 11 positions matching TRBD2. The CDR3 consists of 17 residues. Trimming took 0 bases from V and 10 from J; bases not matched to a gene: 11. Germline loops: CDR1 LGHNT, CDR2 FRNRAP. CDR3 bases: TGTGCTAGTGGTTTGGTACCCGGGACTAGCGGCATTTGGGAGCAGTTCTTC. Its translation: CASGLVPGTSGIWEQFF.

The genes are TRBV27 and TRBJ2-7; the D is unclear. The CDR3 sequence is 15 residues long. Trimming took 2 bases from V and 0 from J, leaving 11 bases between them. Per the germline V gene, CDR1 is MNHEY and CDR2 is SMNVEV (reference sequence). The CDR3 DNA sequence: TGTGCCAGCAGTTTACAGAGCGTCAGCTCCTACGAGCAGTACTTC. This translates into CASSLQSVSSYEQYF.

This sequence joins TRBV6-5 and TRBJ1-5; no definite D call. The CDR3 extends over 13 amino acids. V lost 5 bases and J lost 6, with 11 bases in between. CDR1 is MNHEY and CDR2 is SVGAGI in the germline V gene. CDR3 bases: TGTGCCAGCAGTGACCTGGTCGGTCAGCCCCAGCATTTT. It yields the protein CASSDLVGQPQHF.

The DNA for the CDR3 is TGTGCCAGCAATGTGGGAGGGCGCGGGGAGACCCAGTACTTC. This translates into CASNVGGRGETQYF. The chain uses TRBV27 and TRBJ2-5; TRBD2 aligns across 7 bases. V lost 7 bases, J lost 5 bases, and 10 bases stayed unmatched. The V gene's germline CDR1 is MNHEY and CDR2 SMNVEV (reference sequence). This CDR3 is built from 14 residues.

This chain joins TRBV11-2 and TRBJ2-2; TRBD2 aligns across 7 bases. The CDR3 length is 17 residues. Germline assignment: CDR1 SGHAT and CDR2 FQNNGV. Trimming took 2 bases from V and 4 from J; bases not matched to a gene: 10. CDR3 nucleotides: TGTGCCAGCAGCTTACCTCCGGGGGGTCACCCCACCGGGGAGCTGTTTTTT. It is translated as CASSLPPGGHPTGELFF.

The gene calls are TRBV28 and TRBJ1-2, with D tentatively TRBD1 (5 bases). V dropped 4 bases and J dropped 3 bases, with 24 bases sitting between them. This CDR3 comprises 18 residues. The germline CDR1 and CDR2 sequences are MDHEN and SYDVKM. The CDR3 here is CASSSLHGPGDGYYGYTF. For the CDR3, the DNA is TGTGCCAGCAGTTCTCTCCATGGTCCGGGGGACGGCTACTATGGCTACACCTTC.

This chain uses TRBV7-9 with TRBJ2-3, with TRBD1 as a possible D gene (5 bases). Deletions cut 5 bases from V and 0 bases from J, with 12 bases between. Per the germline V gene, CDR1 is SEHNR and CDR2 is FQNEAQ (reference sequence). This CDR3 is 15 amino acids long. The CDR3 sequence is CASSPRVTSTDTQYF. The CDR3 DNA reads TGTGCCAGCAGCCCCAGGGTGACTAGCACAGATACGCAGTATTTT.

The genes are TRBV18 and TRBJ2-3; D not resolved. The germline V gene encodes CDR1 KGHSH and CDR2 LQKENI. V lost 5 bases and J 5 bases, leaving 8 bases between the germline ends. The CDR3 runs 12 residues. CDR3 nucleotide sequence: TGTGCCAGCTCAACGACCAGAGATACGCAGTATTTT. Amino acids: CASSTTRDTQYF.

The chain has TRBV5-1 and TRBJ2-5; D assignment may be TRBD1 or TRBD2 (5 bases each). The CDR3 is 16 amino acids. Trimming stripped 0 bases from V and 0 bases from J, with 12 bases between. Looked up from germline, CDR1 is SGHRS and CDR2 is YFSETQ. The CDR3 spells CASSLVGVQYQETQYF. CDR3 in DNA: TGCGCCAGCAGCTTGGTGGGGGTTCAGTACCAAGAGACCCAGTACTTC.

The rearrangement joins TRBV15 to TRBJ1-6; tentative D call: TRBD1 (5 bases). CDR1 is LNHNV and CDR2 is YYDKDF in the germline V gene (reference sequence). There are 14 residues in the CDR3. V was pared by 8 bases and J by 7 bases, with 15 bases between. CDR3 DNA sequence: TGTGCCACCCGGGGCCCAATGAGGAATTCACCCCTCCACTTT. It encodes CATRGPMRNSPLHF.

The chain has TRBV19 and TRBJ2-5; D assignment may be TRBD1 or TRBD2 (6 bases each). This CDR3 has 17 amino acids. The V end lost 3 bases, the J end lost 4 bases, and 21 bases lay between the germline ends. The germline V gene has CDR1 LNHDA and CDR2 SQIVND (reference sequence). The CDR3 here is CASSIGWTRGRGETQYF. DNA of the CDR3: TGTGCCAGTAGTATCGGGTGGACCCGGGGGCGGGGAGAGACCCAGTACTTC.

Remarks on this clone: Germline and junction disagree at one end, which may indicate a read error. The chain links TRBV5-1 to TRBJ2-5; 7 bases align to TRBD2. This CDR3 has 15 residues. CDR1 and CDR2 (germline): SGHRS, YFSETQ. This chain's CDR3 is CASSLASGTQEAQYF. DNA of the CDR3: TGCGCCAGCAGCTTGGCTAGCGGAACCCAAGAGGCCCAGTACTTC. The variable domain in full, with the rest retrieved from reference TRBV5-1 and TRBJ2-5, is KAGVTQTPRYLIKTRGQQVTLSCSPISGHRSVSWYQQTPGQGLQFLFEYFSETQRNKGNFPGRFSGRQFSNSRSEMNVSTLELGDSALYLCASSLASGTQEAQYFGPGTRLLVL.

The chain carries TRBV19 and TRBJ2-7; D not resolved. Trimming removed 5 bases from V and 2 bases from J, with 16 bases in between. From germline, CDR1 is LNHDA and CDR2 SQIVND (reference sequence). This CDR3 comprises 15 residues. Written as DNA, the CDR3 is TGTGCCAGTAGTTCGGGTGGCCACGGCGCCTACGAGCAGTACTTC. Protein: CASSSGGHGAYEQYF.

In this sample, this clone turned up once. The gene calls are TRBV25-1 and TRBJ1-1; D uncertain. The V end was cut by 4 bases, the J end by 3 bases, with 15 bases between. Germline lookup yields CDR1 MGHDK and CDR2 SYGVNS. The CDR3 length is 15 residues. This chain's CDR3 is CASSAPGSGDTEAFF. CDR3 nucleotides: TGTGCCAGCAGTGCCCCAGGTTCGGGTGACACTGAAGCTTTCTTT.

This clone came up once. J is TRBJ1-4 and V is TRBV28; D might be TRBD1 (5 bases). The germline V gene encodes CDR1 MDHEN and CDR2 SYDVKM. The ends were cut back, 2 bases at V and 1 base at J, with 11 bases in the middle. CDR3 length: 16 residues. The CDR3 DNA reads as TGTGCCAGCAGTTTACATCCGGGACGAACTAATGAAAAACTGTTTTTT. This translates into CASSLHPGRTNEKLFF.

The count of this clone is one. The chain joins TRBV11-2 to TRBJ2-1; possibly TRBD1 for D (8 bases). Germline V lookup: CDR1 SGHAT, CDR2 FQNNGV. V lost 7 bases and J 0 bases, leaving 19 bases between the germline ends. The CDR3 runs to 17 residues. CDR3 loop: CASIPGRTGSSYNEQFF. The CDR3 DNA follows: TGTGCCAGCATCCCCGGGAGGACAGGGAGCTCCTACAATGAGCAGTTCTTC.

About this clone: Distinct nucleotide sequences in the sample also encode this CDR3. The rearrangement joins TRBV7-2 to TRBJ1-5; 8 positions agree with TRBD1. V shed 3 bases and J 6 bases; nucleotides not matched to a gene: 4. Germline lookup yields CDR1 SGHTA and CDR2 FQGNSA. This CDR3 is 14 amino acids long. CDR3: CASSFGQGSQPQHF. DNA for the CDR3: TGTGCCAGCAGCTTTGGACAGGGCAGTCAGCCCCAGCATTTT.

The chain carries TRBV25-1 and TRBJ2-1, with TRBD2 as a possible D gene (6 bases). Trimming removed 2 bases at V and 8 bases at J, with 19 bases between. The CDR3 is 16 amino acids. CDR1 is MGHDK, CDR2 SYGVNS, per germline. CDR3 in DNA: TGTGCCAGCAGTGAAGGTAGCGGAGGAAGAGACCATGAGCAGTTCTTC. Translation: CASSEGSGGRDHEQFF.

The rearrangement links TRBV5-1 to TRBJ2-5; maybe TRBD1 (6 bases). The germline V gene has CDR1 SGHRS and CDR2 YFSETQ. Trimming took off 0 bases at V and 5 bases at J, with 17 bases between the two ends. The CDR3 has 16 residues. This CDR3 reads CASSLEGTGRVETQYF. The CDR3 nucleotides read TGCGCCAGCAGCTTGGAAGGCACAGGGCGAGTGGAGACCCAGTACTTC.